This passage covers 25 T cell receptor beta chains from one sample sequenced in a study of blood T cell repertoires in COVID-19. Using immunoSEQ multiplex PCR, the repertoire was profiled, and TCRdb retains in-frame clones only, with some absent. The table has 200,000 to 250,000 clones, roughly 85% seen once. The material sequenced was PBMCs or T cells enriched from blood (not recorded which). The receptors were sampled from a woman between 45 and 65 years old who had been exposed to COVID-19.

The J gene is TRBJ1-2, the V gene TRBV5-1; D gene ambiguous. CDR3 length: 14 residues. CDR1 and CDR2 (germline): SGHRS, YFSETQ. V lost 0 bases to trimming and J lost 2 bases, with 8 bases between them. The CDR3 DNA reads TGCGCCAGCAGCTTGGGGGCCAGCAACTATGGCTACACCTTC. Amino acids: CASSLGASNYGYTF. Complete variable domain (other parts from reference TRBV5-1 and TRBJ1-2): KAGVTQTPRYLIKTRGQQVTLSCSPISGHRSVSWYQQTPGQGLQFLFEYFSETQRNKGNFPGRFSGRQFSNSRSEMNVSTLELGDSALYLCASSLGASNYGYTFGSGTRLTVV.

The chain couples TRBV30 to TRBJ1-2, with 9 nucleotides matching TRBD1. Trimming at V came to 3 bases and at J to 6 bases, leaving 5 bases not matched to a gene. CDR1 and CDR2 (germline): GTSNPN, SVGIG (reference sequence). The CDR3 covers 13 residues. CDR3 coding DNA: TGTGCCTGGAGGGGGGACAGGGTGAATGGCTACACCTTC. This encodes CAWRGDRVNGYTF.

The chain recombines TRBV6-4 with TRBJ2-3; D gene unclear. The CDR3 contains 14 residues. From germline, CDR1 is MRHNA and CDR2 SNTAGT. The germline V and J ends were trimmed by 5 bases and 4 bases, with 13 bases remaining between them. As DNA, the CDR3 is TGTGCCAGCAGTCTCGTAGCCCTCGCAGATACGCAGTATTTT. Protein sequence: CASSLVALADTQYF.

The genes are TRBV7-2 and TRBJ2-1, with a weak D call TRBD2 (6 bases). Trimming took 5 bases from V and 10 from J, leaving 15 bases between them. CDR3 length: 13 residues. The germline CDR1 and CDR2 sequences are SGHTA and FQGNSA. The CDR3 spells CASSPGRSGEQFF. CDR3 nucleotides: TGTGCCAGCAGCCCCGGGAGATCAGGGGAGCAGTTCTTC.

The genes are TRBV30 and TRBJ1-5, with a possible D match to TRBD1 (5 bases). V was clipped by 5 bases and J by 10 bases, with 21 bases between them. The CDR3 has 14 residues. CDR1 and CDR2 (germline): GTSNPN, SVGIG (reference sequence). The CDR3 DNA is TGTGCCTGGGGGAGGGACGGTGGTTATGGACCCCAGCATTTT. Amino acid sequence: CAWGRDGGYGPQHF. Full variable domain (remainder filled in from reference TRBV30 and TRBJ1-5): SQTIHQWPATLVQPVGSPLSLECTVEGTSNPNLYWYRQAAGRGLQLLFYSVGIGQISSEVPQNLSASRPQDRQFILSSKKLLLSDSGFYLCAWGRDGGYGPQHFGDGTRLSIL.

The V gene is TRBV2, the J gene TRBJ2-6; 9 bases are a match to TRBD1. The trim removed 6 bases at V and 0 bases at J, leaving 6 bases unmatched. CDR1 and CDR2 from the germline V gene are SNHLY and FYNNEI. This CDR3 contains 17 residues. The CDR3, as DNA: TGTGCCAGCAGCCGGGACAGGGCATTCTCTGGGGCCAACGTCCTGACTTTC. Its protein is CASSRDRAFSGANVLTF.

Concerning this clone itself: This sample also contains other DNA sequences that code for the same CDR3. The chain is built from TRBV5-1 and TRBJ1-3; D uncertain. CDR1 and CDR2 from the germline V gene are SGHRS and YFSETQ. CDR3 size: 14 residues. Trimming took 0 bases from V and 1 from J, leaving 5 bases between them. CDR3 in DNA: TGCGCCAGCAGCTTGGGGGCTTCTGGAAACACCATATATTTT. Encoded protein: CASSLGASGNTIYF.

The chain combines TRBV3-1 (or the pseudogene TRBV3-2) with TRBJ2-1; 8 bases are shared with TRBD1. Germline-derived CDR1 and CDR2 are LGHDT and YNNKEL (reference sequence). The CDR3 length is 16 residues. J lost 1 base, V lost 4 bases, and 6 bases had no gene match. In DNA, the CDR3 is TGTGCCAGCAGCCGAAACGGACAGGGATCCTACAATGAGCAGTTCTTC. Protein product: CASSRNGQGSYNEQFF.

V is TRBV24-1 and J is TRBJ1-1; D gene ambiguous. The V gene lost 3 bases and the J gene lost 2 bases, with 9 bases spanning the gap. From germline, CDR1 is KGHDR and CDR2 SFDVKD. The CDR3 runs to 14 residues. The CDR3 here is CATSDRTGNTEAFF. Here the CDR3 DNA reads TGTGCCACCAGTGATCGGACGGGAAACACTGAAGCTTTCTTT.

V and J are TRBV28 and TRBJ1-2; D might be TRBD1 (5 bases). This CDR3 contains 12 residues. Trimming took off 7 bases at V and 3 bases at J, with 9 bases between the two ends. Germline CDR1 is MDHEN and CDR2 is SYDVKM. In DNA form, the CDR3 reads TGTGCCAGCATAGGGGTCGACTATGGCTACACCTTC. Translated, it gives CASIGVDYGYTF.

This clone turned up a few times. The CDR3 here is CASSQPLRRGGRFGGDTQYF. The CDR3 DNA is TGTGCCAGCAGCCAACCCCTCCGGAGAGGTGGTAGGTTTGGAGGAGATACGCAGTATTTT. V usage is TRBV3-1 (or the pseudogene TRBV3-2) and J usage is TRBJ2-3, with a possible D match to TRBD2 (5 bases). The germline V gene has CDR1 LGHDT and CDR2 YNNKEL (reference sequence). Trimming pared 2 bases from V and 5 bases from J, leaving 29 bases between. CDR3 length equals 20 residues.

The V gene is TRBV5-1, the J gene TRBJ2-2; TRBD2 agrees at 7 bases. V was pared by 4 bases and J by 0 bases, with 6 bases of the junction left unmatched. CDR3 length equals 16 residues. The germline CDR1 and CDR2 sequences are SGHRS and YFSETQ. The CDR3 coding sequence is TGCGCCAGCAGCGTTACAGCGGGAACGAACACCGGGGAGCTGTTTTTT. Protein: CASSVTAGTNTGELFF.

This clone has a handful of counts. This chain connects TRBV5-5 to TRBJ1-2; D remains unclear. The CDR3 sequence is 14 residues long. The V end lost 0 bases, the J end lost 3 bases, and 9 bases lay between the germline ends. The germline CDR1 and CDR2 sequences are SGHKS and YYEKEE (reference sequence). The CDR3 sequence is CASSLDTDDYGYTF. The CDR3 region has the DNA TGTGCCAGCAGCTTGGACACAGACGACTATGGCTACACCTTC.

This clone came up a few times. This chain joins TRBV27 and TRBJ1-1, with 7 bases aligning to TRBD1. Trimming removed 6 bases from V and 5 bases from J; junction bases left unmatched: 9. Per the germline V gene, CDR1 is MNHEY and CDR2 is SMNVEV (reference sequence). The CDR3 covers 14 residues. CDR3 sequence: CASRMTGIGTEAFF. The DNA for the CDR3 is TGTGCCAGCAGAATGACAGGGATCGGAACTGAAGCTTTCTTT.

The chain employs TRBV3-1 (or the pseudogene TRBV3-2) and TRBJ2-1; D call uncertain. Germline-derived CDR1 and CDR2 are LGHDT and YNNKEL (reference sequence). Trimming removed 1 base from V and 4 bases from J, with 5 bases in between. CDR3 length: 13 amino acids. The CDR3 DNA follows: TGTGCCAGCAGCCAAGGAGTGTACAATGAGCAGTTCTTC. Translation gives CASSQGVYNEQFF.

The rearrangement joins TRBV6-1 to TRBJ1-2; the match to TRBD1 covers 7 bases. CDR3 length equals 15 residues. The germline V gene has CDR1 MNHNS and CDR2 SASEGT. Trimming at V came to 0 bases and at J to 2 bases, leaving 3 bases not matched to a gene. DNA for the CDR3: TGTGCCAGCAGTGAAGCTGTAGGGGGCAACTATGGCTACACCTTC. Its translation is CASSEAVGGNYGYTF.

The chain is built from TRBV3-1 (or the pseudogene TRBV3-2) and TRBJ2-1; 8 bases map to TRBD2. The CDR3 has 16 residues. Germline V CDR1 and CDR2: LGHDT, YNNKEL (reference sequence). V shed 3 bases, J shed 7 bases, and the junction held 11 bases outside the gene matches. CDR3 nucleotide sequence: TGTGCCAGCAGCCAGTTTACGGGGGGGGTCAAAAATGAGCAGTTCTTC. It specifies CASSQFTGGVKNEQFF.

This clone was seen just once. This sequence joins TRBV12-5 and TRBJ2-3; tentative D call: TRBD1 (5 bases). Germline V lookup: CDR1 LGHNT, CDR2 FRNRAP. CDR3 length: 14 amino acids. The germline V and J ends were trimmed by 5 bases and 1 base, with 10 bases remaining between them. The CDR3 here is CASGAQVGTDTQYF. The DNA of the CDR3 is TGTGCTAGTGGTGCACAGGTTGGCACAGATACGCAGTATTTT.

DNA for the CDR3: TGTGCCAGCATTACGGACAGGGTGGGAGGTCAGCCCCAGCATTTT. Translation: CASITDRVGGQPQHF. The V and J genes are TRBV6-5 and TRBJ1-5, with TRBD1 identical over 8 bases. V dropped 7 bases and J dropped 6; count of bases not matched to a gene: 11. Germline-derived CDR1 and CDR2 are MNHEY and SVGAGI. The CDR3 is 15 residues long.

CDR3 region: CASSRGKQGAAEAFF. The CDR3 bases are TGTGCCAGCAGCCGAGGGAAACAGGGGGCCGCTGAAGCTTTCTTT. J is TRBJ1-1 and V is TRBV14; 9 bases map to TRBD1. The J segment lost 6 bases and the V segment lost 4 bases, leaving 9 bases of the junction unmatched. This CDR3 is built from 15 residues. Germline loops: CDR1 SGHDN, CDR2 FVKESK.

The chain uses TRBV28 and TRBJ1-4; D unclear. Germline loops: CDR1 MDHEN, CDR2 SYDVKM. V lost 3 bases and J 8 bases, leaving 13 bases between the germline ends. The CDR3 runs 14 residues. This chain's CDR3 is CASSLRVMREKLFF. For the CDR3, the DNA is TGTGCCAGCAGTTTGCGGGTTATGAGGGAAAAACTGTTTTTT.

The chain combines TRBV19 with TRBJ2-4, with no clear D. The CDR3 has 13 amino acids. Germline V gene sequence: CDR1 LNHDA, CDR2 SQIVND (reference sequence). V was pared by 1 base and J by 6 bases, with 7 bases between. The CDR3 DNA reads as TGTGCCAGTAGTATAGGAGTCCCAAACATTCAGTACTTC. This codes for CASSIGVPNIQYF.

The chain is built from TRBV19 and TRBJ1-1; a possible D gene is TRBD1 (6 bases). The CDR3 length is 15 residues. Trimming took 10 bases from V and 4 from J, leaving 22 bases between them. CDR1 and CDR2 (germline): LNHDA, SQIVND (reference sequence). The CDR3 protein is CATRTTGTSVTEAFF. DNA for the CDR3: TGTGCCACTAGAACTACCGGGACATCGGTCACTGAAGCTTTCTTT.

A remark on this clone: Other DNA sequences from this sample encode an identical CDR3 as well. The CDR3 DNA reads as TGTGCCAGCAGCCCCAGTACAGGGACTGAAGCTTTCTTT. Translation gives CASSPSTGTEAFF. The chain couples TRBV5-6 to TRBJ1-1, with D possibly TRBD1 on 6 matching bases. V lost 4 bases to trimming and J lost 5 bases, with 12 bases between them. Germline V CDR1 and CDR2: SGHDT, YYEEEE. The CDR3 contains 13 residues.

Written as DNA, the CDR3 is TGTGCCAGCAGTCTTAGACAGGGTCCTTACACTGAAGCTTTCTTT. Translation gives CASSLRQGPYTEAFF. The gene calls are TRBV3-1 (or the pseudogene TRBV3-2) and TRBJ1-1; TRBD1 matches at 7 bases. The CDR3 totals 15 residues. Germline values: CDR1 LGHDT, CDR2 YNNKEL (reference sequence). Germline trimming cut 6 bases from V and 3 bases from J; bases unmatched to any gene: 10.